This entry features one T cell receptor beta chain sequence. Its antigen remains unidentified. These data come from a study of cytomegalovirus exposure and HLA in healthy donors. Whole-study findings and limits: Rare sequences made up most TCRs, while some public TCRs were found in many donors.

The CDR3 sequence is 17 residues long. V was clipped by 5 bases and J by 1 base; unmatched bases: 14. Germline V gene lookup returns CDR1 SGHVS and CDR2 FQNEAQ. 60 Vbeta and 13 Jbeta primers were used in PCR. Clones were sequenced by immunoSEQ multiplex PCR, and TCRdb holds only the in-frame ones, with some missing. This sample has roughly 180,000 clones, with around four fifths found just once. Sequenced sample: PBMCs. This clonotype was obtained from a woman aged 60-75 years in good health and CMV-seropositive. This rearrangement joins TRBV7-8 to TRBJ2-7, with 7 bases that match TRBD2. CDR3 region: CASSPRRSLAVSYEQYF. The CDR3 nucleotides read TGTGCCAGCAGCCCACGTCGGTCCCTAGCGGTGTCCTACGAGCAGTACTTC.